Listed here are 19 T cell receptor beta chains from one sample, sequenced in a study of Tregs in tolerant kidney transplant recipients. Produced via immunoSEQ multiplex PCR; TCRdb's table is partial and in-frame only. The sample carries tens of thousands of clones, over 85% recorded once. The specimen was CD4+ T cells from blood, collected before the transplant. These receptors were taken from a human donor who received a combined kidney and bone marrow transplant.

This rearrangement joins TRBV5-1 to TRBJ2-1; D call uncertain. The CDR3 extends over 15 amino acids. Trimming shortened V by 0 bases and J by 4 bases, and 11 bases separated the two germline ends. Germline-derived CDR1 and CDR2 are SGHRS and YFSETQ. The CDR3 is CASSLGGISYNEQFF. In DNA form, the CDR3 reads TGCGCCAGCAGCTTGGGTGGCATATCGTACAATGAGCAGTTCTTC. The full variable domain, rest sourced from reference TRBV5-1 and TRBJ2-1, is KAGVTQTPRYLIKTRGQQVTLSCSPISGHRSVSWYQQTPGQGLQFLFEYFSETQRNKGNFPGRFSGRQFSNSRSEMNVSTLELGDSALYLCASSLGGISYNEQFFGPGTRLTVL.

The rearrangement joins TRBV15 to TRBJ2-4, with D perhaps TRBD2 (6 bases). Germline CDR1 reads LNHNV; CDR2 reads YYDKDF (reference sequence). The CDR3 extends over 16 amino acids. The V gene lost 10 bases and the J gene lost 0 bases, with 19 bases spanning the gap. The CDR3 region has the DNA TGTGCCATTCGGGACTCGCAGACCATAGCCAAAAACATTCAGTACTTC. Translation gives CAIRDSQTIAKNIQYF.

The J gene is TRBJ1-4, the V gene TRBV9, with a tentative D call TRBD1 (5 bases). CDR1 is SGDLS, CDR2 YYNGEE, per germline. CDR3 length equals 14 residues. The V end was cut by 2 bases, the J end by 4 bases, with 9 bases between. The CDR3 DNA is TGTGCCAGCAGCGTGGGGGGGGATAATGAAAAACTGTTTTTT. As protein: CASSVGGDNEKLFF.

J is TRBJ2-5 and V is TRBV4-2; D possibly corresponds to TRBD2 (5 bases). The CDR3 totals 16 residues. The germline CDR1 and CDR2 sequences are LGHNA and YNFKEQ. V lost 0 bases, J lost 4 bases, and 15 bases lay in between. Written as DNA, the CDR3 is TGTGCCAGCAGCCAAGATTTTAGCGAGCGCGGAGAGACCCAGTACTTC. It codes for CASSQDFSERGETQYF.

The chain is built from TRBV6-5 and TRBJ2-1, with 13 nucleotides matching TRBD2. Germline trimming cut 5 bases from V and 9 bases from J; bases unmatched to any gene: 7. The CDR3 contains 15 residues. Germline-derived CDR1 and CDR2 are MNHEY and SVGAGI. The CDR3 protein is CASSAPGTSGTEQFF. CDR3 in DNA: TGTGCCAGCAGTGCCCCCGGGACTAGCGGGACTGAGCAGTTCTTC.

The chain employs TRBV13 and TRBJ1-1, with a tentative D call TRBD1 (6 bases). This CDR3 comprises 14 residues. Per germline, CDR1 PRHDT and CDR2 FYEKMQ (reference sequence). Between the trimmed V and J ends, which lost 1 base and 0 bases, there was a span of 6 bases. CDR3 nucleotides: TGTGCCAGCAGCTTAGAGGGGGTGAACACTGAAGCTTTCTTT. Its translation is CASSLEGVNTEAFF.

As DNA, the CDR3 is TGTGCCAGCAGTTTGTACTCTGGGGCCAACGTCCTGACTTTC. It yields the protein CASSLYSGANVLTF. The chain couples TRBV28 to TRBJ2-6; no firm D call. CDR3 size: 14 residues. Germline-derived CDR1 and CDR2 are MDHEN and SYDVKM. The V end lost 3 bases, the J end lost 0 bases, and 3 bases lay between the germline ends.

The CDR3 sequence is CASSLGLTGDPASYNEQFF. The CDR3 nucleotides are TGTGCCAGCAGCTTAGGCCTAACGGGGGACCCCGCTTCTTACAATGAGCAGTTCTTC. The chain recombines TRBV13 with TRBJ2-1; a weak D match, TRBD2 (6 bases). Germline V CDR1 and CDR2: PRHDT, FYEKMQ (reference sequence). The CDR3 runs 19 residues. The V gene lost 0 bases and the J gene lost 4 bases, with 22 bases spanning the gap.

This clone has a single count. The chain couples TRBV18 to TRBJ2-3, with 8 bases identical to TRBD2. This CDR3 spans 16 amino acids. Looked up from germline, CDR1 is KGHSH and CDR2 is LQKENI. Trimming cost V 4 bases and J 4 bases; bases outside gene matches: 10. This chain's CDR3 is CASSLVGAGVADTQYF. The CDR3 DNA follows: TGTGCCAGCTCACTCGTTGGAGCGGGAGTGGCAGATACGCAGTATTTT.

The chain couples TRBV30 to TRBJ1-1; D is unresolved. There are 11 residues in the CDR3. Germline V gene sequence: CDR1 GTSNPN, CDR2 SVGIG (reference sequence). The CDR3 bases are TGTGCTAGCAGCGTATTCACTGAAGCTTTCTTT. This gives the protein CASSVFTEAFF. Drawing the rest from reference TRBV30 and TRBJ1-1, the complete variable domain is SQTIHQWPATLVQPVGSPLSLECTVEGTSNPNLYWYRQAAGRGLQLLFYSVGIGQISSEVPQNLSASRPQDRQFILSSKKLLLSDSGFYLCASSVFTEAFFGQGTRLTVV.

The CDR3 nucleotides are TGTGCCAGTAACAGGGGGCATCACTGGGGCTACACCTTC. It translates to CASNRGHHWGYTF. The J gene is TRBJ1-2, the V gene TRBV19; 9 bases map to TRBD1. This CDR3 contains 13 residues. After removal of 7 bases from V and 8 bases from J, the junction contained 8 bases not matched to a gene. CDR1 and CDR2 (germline): LNHDA, SQIVND (reference sequence).

In this sample, this clone turned up a few times. The chain recombines TRBV6-6 with TRBJ2-1; TRBD2 is a possible D gene (6 bases). Germline V lookup: CDR1 MNHNY, CDR2 SVGAGI (reference sequence). The V gene lost 6 bases and the J gene lost 8 bases, with 14 bases spanning the gap. There are 13 residues in the CDR3. The CDR3 nucleotides are TGTGCCAGCAGGCGACTAGAGCATCATGAGCAGTTCTTC. It codes for CASRRLEHHEQFF.

This clone was counted once. This chain links TRBV7-2 with TRBJ2-1; TRBD2 matches 7 bases. Germline CDR1 reads SGHTA; CDR2 reads FQGNSA. J was trimmed by 8 bases and V by 1 base; bases with no gene match: 2. This CDR3 is built from 13 residues. The CDR3 is CASSLDAGDEQFF. DNA for the CDR3: TGTGCCAGCAGCTTAGATGCGGGGGATGAGCAGTTCTTC.

The chain employs TRBV28 and TRBJ1-2; unclear D gene. Germline V CDR1 and CDR2: MDHEN, SYDVKM. This CDR3 spans 11 amino acids. V shed 2 bases and J shed 7 bases, with 5 bases lying between them. The DNA of the CDR3 is TGTGCCAGCAGTTTAAGAGGTGGCTACACCTTC. It yields the protein CASSLRGGYTF.

The chain links TRBV7-2 to TRBJ1-2, with D uncertain. The CDR3 runs 13 residues. V lost 5 bases and J lost 4, with 11 bases in between. The V gene's germline CDR1 is SGHTA and CDR2 FQGNSA. CDR3 nucleotides: TGTGCCAGCAGCGTGGGCGGGTTCTATGGCTACACCTTC. Translation gives CASSVGGFYGYTF. The variable domain in full, with the rest retrieved from reference TRBV7-2 and TRBJ1-2, is GAGVSQSPSNKVTEKGKDVELRCDPISGHTALYWYRQSLGQGLEFLIYFQGNSAPDKSGLPSDRFSAERTGGSVSTLTIQRTQQEDSAVYLCASSVGGFYGYTFGSGTRLTVV.

The chain joins TRBV30 to TRBJ2-7, with 9 bases fitting TRBD1. The V segment lost 1 base and the J segment 1 base; nucleotides outside the gene matches: 8. The CDR3 covers 16 residues. In germline, CDR1 is GTSNPN, CDR2 SVGIG (reference sequence). The chain's CDR3 is CAWSENRGLGSYEQYF. In nucleotides, the CDR3 is TGTGCCTGGAGTGAGAACAGGGGGCTAGGTTCCTACGAGCAGTACTTC.

This sequence joins TRBV7-2 and TRBJ2-3; the D gene is possibly TRBD2 (5 bases). The V end lost 6 bases, the J end lost 2 bases, and 15 bases lay between the germline ends. CDR3 length: 15 residues. The germline V gene has CDR1 SGHTA and CDR2 FQGNSA. CDR3 sequence: CASSVRASITDTQYF. The CDR3 region has the DNA TGTGCCAGCAGTGTGCGGGCCTCCATCACAGATACGCAGTATTTT. Complete variable domain (other parts from reference TRBV7-2 and TRBJ2-3): GAGVSQSPSNKVTEKGKDVELRCDPISGHTALYWYRQSLGQGLEFLIYFQGNSAPDKSGLPSDRFSAERTGGSVSTLTIQRTQQEDSAVYLCASSVRASITDTQYFGPGTRLTVL.

The V gene is TRBV30, the J gene TRBJ2-5; the D gene is possibly TRBD1 (6 bases). In germline, CDR1 is GTSNPN, CDR2 SVGIG (reference sequence). The CDR3 consists of 13 residues. The ends were cut back, 5 bases at V and 3 bases at J, with 13 bases in the middle. The CDR3 DNA sequence: TGTGCCTGGTCCAGGGGTTGGGAAGAGACCCAGTACTTC. This codes for CAWSRGWEETQYF.

This chain links TRBV4-1 with TRBJ2-1; 7 bases align to TRBD2. The CDR3 runs to 15 residues. Germline-derived CDR1 and CDR2 are MGHRA and YSYEKL. The V gene end was trimmed by 0 bases and the J gene end by 10 bases; junction bases not matched to a gene: 9. In nucleotides, the CDR3 is TGCGCCAGCAGCCAAGATGGGACGGGGGGTAGAGAGCAGTTCTTC. As protein: CASSQDGTGGREQFF.